This T cell receptor beta chain was sequenced for a study of cytotoxic CD8 clonotypes in ibrutinib-treated CLL. Study overall: Patients: around 11 relapsed/refractory, under 16 treatment-naive, some 18 IGHV unmutated.

Comments on this clone: What it binds is not known.

The V gene's germline CDR1 is SEHNR and CDR2 FQNEAQ (reference sequence). V dropped 2 bases and J dropped 4 bases, with 11 bases sitting between them. This CDR3 region has 15 residues. Target depth was 1 in 200,000 to 1 in 1 million T cells, about 10x per clonotype. Data came from immunoSEQ multiplex PCR; TCRdb stores just in-frame clones and leaves some out. The data contain some 98,000 clones, around 73% of them singletons. Study observations and caveats: Public clonotypes were uncommon and contracted or stayed stable on treatment.

The TCR comes from a human donor with chronic lymphocytic leukemia. The material sequenced was PBMCs, taken after 12 months of ibrutinib treatment. The chain uses TRBV7-9 and TRBJ1-4; perhaps TRBD1 as D (6 bases). CDR3 in amino acids: CASSLFTGLNEKLFF. As DNA, the CDR3 is TGTGCCAGCAGCTTATTCACAGGGCTTAATGAAAAACTGTTTTTT.